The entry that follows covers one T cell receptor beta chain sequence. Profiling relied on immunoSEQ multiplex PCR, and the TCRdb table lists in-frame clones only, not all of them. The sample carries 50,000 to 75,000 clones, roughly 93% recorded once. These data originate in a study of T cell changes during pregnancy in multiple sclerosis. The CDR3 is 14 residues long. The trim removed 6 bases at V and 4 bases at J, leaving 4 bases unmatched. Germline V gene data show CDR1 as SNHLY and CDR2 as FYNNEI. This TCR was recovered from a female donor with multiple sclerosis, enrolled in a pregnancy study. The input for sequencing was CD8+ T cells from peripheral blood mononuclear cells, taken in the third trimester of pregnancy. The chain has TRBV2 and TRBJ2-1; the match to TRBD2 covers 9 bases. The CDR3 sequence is CASRTSGLYNEQFF. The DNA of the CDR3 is TGTGCCAGCAGGACTAGCGGACTTTACAATGAGCAGTTCTTC.